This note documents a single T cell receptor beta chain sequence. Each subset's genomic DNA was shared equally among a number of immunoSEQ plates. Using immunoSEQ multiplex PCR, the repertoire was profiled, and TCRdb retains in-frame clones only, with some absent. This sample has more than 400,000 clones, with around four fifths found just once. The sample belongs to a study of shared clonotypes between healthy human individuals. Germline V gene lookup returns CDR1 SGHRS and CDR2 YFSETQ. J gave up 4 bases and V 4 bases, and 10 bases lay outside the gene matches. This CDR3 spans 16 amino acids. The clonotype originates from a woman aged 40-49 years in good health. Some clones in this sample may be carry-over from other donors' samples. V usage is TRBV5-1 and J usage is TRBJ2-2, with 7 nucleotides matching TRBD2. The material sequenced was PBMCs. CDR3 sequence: CASSPSSGIFTGELFF. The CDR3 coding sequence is TGCGCCAGCAGCCCGTCGAGCGGGATTTTCACCGGGGAGCTGTTTTTT.